This TCR beta chain was recorded in a study of OX40 agonist ivuxolimab in advanced cancers. The wider study: Recorded diagnoses for dose-escalation patients were hepatocellular carcinoma, melanoma, renal cell or head and neck cancer.

The CDR3 covers 15 residues. With 4 bases clipped from V and 6 bases from J, the junction kept 13 bases outside the gene matches. CDR1 and CDR2 (germline): SGHTS, YDEGEE. Measured with immunoSEQ multiplex PCR; TCRdb has only the in-frame clones, and not every one. The sample contains about 73,000 clones, about 93% of which appear only once. The rearrangement uses TRBV5-8 and TRBJ2-7, with 7 bases matching TRBD2. Specimen: CD4+ or CD8+ T cells sorted from blood, collected in a trial of the OX40 agonist ivuxolimab. This TCR was recovered from an adult with an advanced solid tumor such as melanoma, head and neck, liver or kidney cancer. CDR3 sequence reads: CASSLDGTTLGEQYF. The CDR3 DNA sequence: TGTGCCAGCAGCCTGGACGGGACTACCCTGGGCGAGCAGTACTTC. Complete variable domain (other parts from reference TRBV5-8 and TRBJ2-7): EAGVTQSPTHLIKTRGQQATLRCSPISGHTSVYWYQQALGLGLQFLLWYDEGEERNRGNFPPRFSGRQFPNYSSELNVNALELEDSALYLCASSLDGTTLGEQYFGPGTRLTVT.